This T cell receptor (beta chain) was sequenced in a study of cytomegalovirus exposure and HLA in healthy donors. Trimming stripped 7 bases from V and 2 bases from J, with 14 bases between. Germline V gene lookup returns CDR1 SQVTM and CDR2 ANQGSEA. The CDR3 is made up of 14 amino acids. General study results and limits: The tendency of first-cohort TCR clusters to co-occur in the roughly 110 validation repertoires was identified by a subsequent analysis. Three chains tied to CMV proved CMV antigen-specific in vitro.

Sequencing was performed with immunoSEQ multiplex PCR; in TCRdb, only in-frame clones are kept and a portion is missing. The table has 100,000 to 150,000 clones, roughly 83% seen once; the top ten hold 4.9%. This clone was observed a handful of times. Its antigen is undetermined. While the first cohort had several hundred subjects, the donors belonged to the separate validation cohort of over a hundred subjects. The chain joins TRBV29-1 to TRBJ1-4; D is perhaps TRBD1 (5 bases). The specimen was PBMCs. The source is a man aged 18 to 29 in good health and CMV-seronegative. The CDR3 reads CSASQGGTNEKLFF. CDR3 coding DNA: TGCAGCGCCTCGCAGGGTGGCACTAATGAAAAACTGTTTTTT. Full variable domain (missing parts from reference TRBV29-1 and TRBJ1-4): SAVISQKPSRDICQRGTSLTIQCQVDSQVTMMFWYRQQPGQSLTLIATANQGSEATYESGFVIDKFPISRPNLTFSTLTVSNMSPEDSSIYLCSASQGGTNEKLFFGSGTQLSVL.